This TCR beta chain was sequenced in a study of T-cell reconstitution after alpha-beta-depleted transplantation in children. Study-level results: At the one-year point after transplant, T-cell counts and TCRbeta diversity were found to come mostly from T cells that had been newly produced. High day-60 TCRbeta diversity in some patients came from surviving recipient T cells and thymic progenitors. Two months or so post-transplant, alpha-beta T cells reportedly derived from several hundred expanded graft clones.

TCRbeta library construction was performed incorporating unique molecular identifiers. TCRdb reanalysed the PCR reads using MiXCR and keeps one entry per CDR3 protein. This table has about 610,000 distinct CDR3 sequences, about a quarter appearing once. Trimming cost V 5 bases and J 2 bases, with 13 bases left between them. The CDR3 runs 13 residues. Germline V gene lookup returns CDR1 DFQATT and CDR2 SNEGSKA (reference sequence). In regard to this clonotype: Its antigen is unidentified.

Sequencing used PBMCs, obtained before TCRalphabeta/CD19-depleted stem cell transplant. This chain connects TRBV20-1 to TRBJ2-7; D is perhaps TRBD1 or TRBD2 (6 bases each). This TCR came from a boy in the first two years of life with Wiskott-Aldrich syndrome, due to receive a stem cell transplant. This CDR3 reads CSAPRDNTYEQYF. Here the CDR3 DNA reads TGCAGTGCTCCGCGGGACAATACCTACGAGCAGTACTTC.